The text below deals with one T cell receptor beta chain. What it recognizes is unknown. The data belong to a study of a mutant IDH1 vaccine in newly diagnosed glioma. In the study overall: Eight vaccine doses were administered to patients at weeks 1, 3, 5, 7, 11, 15, 19 and 23. Study-wide findings and caveats: Immune responses induced by the vaccine were seen in over 80% of patients, spanning multiple MHC alleles.

Time point of the sample: week 11, during vaccination. Every vaccination contained 300 ug of the mutant IDH1 20-mer peptide and was paired with topical imiquimod. Only in-frame clones appear in the TCRdb table, and some are missing; sequencing was by immunoSEQ multiplex PCR. The sample includes about 52,000 clones, roughly 91% of them seen just once. Germline V gene data show CDR1 as SQVTM and CDR2 as ANQGSEA. Germline trimming cut 7 bases from V and 5 bases from J; bases unmatched to any gene: 6. The CDR3 sequence is 12 residues long. The sequences come from PBMCs, collected from a glioma patient whose treatment included an IDH1 peptide vaccine. This chain uses TRBV29-1 with TRBJ1-1; 8 nucleotides line up with TRBD1. This sequence originates from a man in his fifties with glioma. CDR3 DNA sequence: TGCAGCGCCGGACAGGGAGGGACTGAAGCTTTCTTT. It yields the protein CSAGQGGTEAFF.